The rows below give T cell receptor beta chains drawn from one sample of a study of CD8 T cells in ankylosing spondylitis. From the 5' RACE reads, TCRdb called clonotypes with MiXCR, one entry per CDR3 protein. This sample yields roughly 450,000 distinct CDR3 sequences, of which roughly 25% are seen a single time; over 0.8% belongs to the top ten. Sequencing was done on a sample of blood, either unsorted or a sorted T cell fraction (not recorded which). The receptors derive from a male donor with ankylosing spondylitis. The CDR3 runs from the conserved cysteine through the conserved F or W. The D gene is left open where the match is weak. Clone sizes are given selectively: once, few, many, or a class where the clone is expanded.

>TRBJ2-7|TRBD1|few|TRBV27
TGTGCCAGCAGTAGACAGGGGCTGTCCTACGAGCAGTACTTC
CASSRQGLSYEQYF
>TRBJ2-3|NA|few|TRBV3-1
TGTGCCAGCAGCCGCCGGGAGAGCACAGATACGCAGTATTTT
CASSRRESTDTQYF
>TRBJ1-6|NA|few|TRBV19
TGTGCCAGTAGTTCCAGGGATAATTCACCCCTCCACTTT
CASSSRDNSPLHF
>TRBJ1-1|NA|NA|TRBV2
TGTGCCAGCACCGGCGATTCGAACACTGAAGCTTTCTTT
CASTGDSNTEAFF
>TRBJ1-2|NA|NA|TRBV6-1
TGTGCCAGCACTAGGGGCAGGGACTATGGCTACACCTTC
CASTRGRDYGYTF
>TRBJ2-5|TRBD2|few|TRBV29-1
TGCAGCCTTGGGGAAGCGGGAGCTCAAGAGACCCAGTACTTC
CSLGEAGAQETQYF
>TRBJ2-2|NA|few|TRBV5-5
TGTGCCAGCAGCTTGTCGAGGGAGCTGTTTTTT
CASSLSRELFF
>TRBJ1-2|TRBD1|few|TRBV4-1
TGCGCCAGCAGCCAAGCCCCGGGACAGGGACCCTATGGCTACACCTTC
CASSQAPGQGPYGYTF
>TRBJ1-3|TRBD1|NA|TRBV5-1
TGCGCCAGCAGCTTGGCCAAGACAGGGTCTGGAAACACCATATATTTT
CASSLAKTGSGNTIYF
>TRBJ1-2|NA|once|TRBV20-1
TGCAGTGCTAGTAGTTCTCAGGGGAACTATGGCTACACCTTC
CSASSSQGNYGYTF
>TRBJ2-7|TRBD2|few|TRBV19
TGTGCCAGTAGTTTTGGACTAGCGGGAGAGGGTTACGAGCAGTACTTC
CASSFGLAGEGYEQYF
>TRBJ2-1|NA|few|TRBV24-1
TGTGCCACCAGTGCCAGGGGAGGGCTTCGGTCCCACAATGAGCAGTTCTTC
CATSARGGLRSHNEQFF
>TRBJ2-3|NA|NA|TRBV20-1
TGCAGTGCCAGGGACTTCCAACCCCATTTT
CSARDFQPHF
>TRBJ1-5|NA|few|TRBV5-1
TGCGCCAGCAGCTTGATTCAGGGAGGTCAGCCCCAGCATTTT
CASSLIQGGQPQHF
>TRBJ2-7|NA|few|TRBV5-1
TGCGCCAGCAGTCCGGAGAGGCCTTCCTACGAGCAGTACTTC
CASSPERPSYEQYF
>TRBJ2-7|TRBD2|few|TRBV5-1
TGCGCCAGCAGTCCAACTAGCGGAGCCTACGAGCAGTACTTC
CASSPTSGAYEQYF
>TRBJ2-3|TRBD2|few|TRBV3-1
TGTGCCAGCAGCCCGATCAGACTAGCGGGAGGAACAGATACGCAGTATTTT
CASSPIRLAGGTDTQYF
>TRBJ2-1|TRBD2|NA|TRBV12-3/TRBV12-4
TGTGCCAGCAGTCCCTCCACGGGGGGTACGTCTAGCGTGGGCAATGAGCAGTTCTTC
CASSPSTGGTSSVGNEQFF
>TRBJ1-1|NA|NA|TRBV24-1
TGTGCCACCTCGTCAGGGTCGAACACTGAAGCTTTCTTT
CATSSGSNTEAFF
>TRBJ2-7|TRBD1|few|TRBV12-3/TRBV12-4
TGTGCCAGCAGTTTGTGGCGAGGGACAGGGGGATACAGCTCCTACGAGCAGTACTTC
CASSLWRGTGGYSSYEQYF
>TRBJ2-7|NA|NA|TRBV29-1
TGCAGCGTTGAAGGGGCCACGCCAAGCTCCTACGAGCAGTACTTC
CSVEGATPSSYEQYF
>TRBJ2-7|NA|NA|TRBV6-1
TGTGCCAGCAGTGAAGTCGCCGACTCGCACGAGCAGTACTTC
CASSEVADSHEQYF
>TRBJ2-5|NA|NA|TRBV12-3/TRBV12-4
TGTGCCAGCCACGGCGATGGAGAGACCCAGTACTTC
CASHGDGETQYF
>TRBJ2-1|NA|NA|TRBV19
TGTGCCAGTAGTATCTCAGGGGCCCCACAGTTCTTC
CASSISGAPQFF
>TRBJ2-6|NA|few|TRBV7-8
TGTGCCAGCAGCCCCGGAGGAGGGACTGGGGCCAACGTCCTGACTTTC
CASSPGGGTGANVLTF
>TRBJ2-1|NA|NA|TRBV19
TGTGCCAGTAGTATCCAATTCCTAGGCAATGAGCAGTTCTTC
CASSIQFLGNEQFF
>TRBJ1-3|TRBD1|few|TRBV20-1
TGCAGTGCTACCGGGACAGGGGTTGGAAACACCATATATTTT
CSATGTGVGNTIYF
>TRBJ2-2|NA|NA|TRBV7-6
TGTGCCAGCAGCCCAGGGGTCTCGAACACCGGGGAGCTGTTTTTT
CASSPGVSNTGELFF
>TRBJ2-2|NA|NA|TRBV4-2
TGTGCCAGCAGCCAGGGACCGGGGTTGAACACCGGGGAGCTGTTTTTT
CASSQGPGLNTGELFF
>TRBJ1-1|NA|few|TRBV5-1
TGCGCCAGCAGCTTTACCACGCAGGGAACGGCTACTGAAGCTTTCTTT
CASSFTTQGTATEAFF
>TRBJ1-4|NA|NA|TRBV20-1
TGCAGTGCTAGAGATTTGGCGGGCAGACACCTACGGAATAATGAAAAACTGTTTTTT
CSARDLAGRHLRNNEKLFF
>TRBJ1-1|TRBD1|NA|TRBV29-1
TGCAGCCCAAGTGGGACAGTGACTGAAGCTTTCTTT
CSPSGTVTEAFF
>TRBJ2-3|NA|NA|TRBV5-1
TGCGCCAGCAGCTTGGAGGCCAGGAACACAGATACGCAGTATTTT
CASSLEARNTDTQYF
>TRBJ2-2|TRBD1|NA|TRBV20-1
TGCAGTGCTAGGGCCGGGACAGGGGTGAACACCGGGGAGCTGTTTTTT
CSARAGTGVNTGELFF
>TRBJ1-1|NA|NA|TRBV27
TGTGCCAGCAGTCAATTACTTACAGGGAGCACTGAAGCTTTCTTT
CASSQLLTGSTEAFF
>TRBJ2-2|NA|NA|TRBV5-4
TGTGCCAGCAGCTTGGGCTGGGACACCGGGGAGCTGTTTTTT
CASSLGWDTGELFF
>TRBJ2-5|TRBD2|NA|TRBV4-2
TGTGCCAGCATCCCGGGACTAGCGGGAGGCAGAAAGGGGTTAGAGACCCAGTACTTC
CASIPGLAGGRKGLETQYF
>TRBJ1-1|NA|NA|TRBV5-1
TGCGCCAGCACCACCGCGGGGAGAAACACTGAAGCTTTCTTT
CASTTAGRNTEAFF
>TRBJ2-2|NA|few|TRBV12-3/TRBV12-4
TGTGCCAGCACCATGAGGGTGGCGGGGAACACCGGGGAGCTGTTTTTT
CASTMRVAGNTGELFF
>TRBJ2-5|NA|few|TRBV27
TGTGCCAGCAGTTTGGGCAGGGACCAAGAGACCCAGTACTTC
CASSLGRDQETQYF
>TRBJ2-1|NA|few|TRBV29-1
TGCAGCGTTGAGCACAGGGTCAATGAGCAGTTCTTC
CSVEHRVNEQFF
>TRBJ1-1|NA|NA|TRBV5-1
TGCGCCAGCAGCCCCCCCAGGGAGGGGTGGGTTGAAGCTTTCTTT
CASSPPREGWVEAFF
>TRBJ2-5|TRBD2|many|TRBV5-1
TGCGCCAGCAGCTCCGGGACTAGTGGAGAGACCCAGTACTTC
CASSSGTSGETQYF
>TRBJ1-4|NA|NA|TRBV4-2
TGTGCCAGCAGCCAAGCGGGTTACAGGGAAAATGAAAAACTGTTTTTT
CASSQAGYRENEKLFF
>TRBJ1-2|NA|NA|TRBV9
TGTGCCAGCACCGTCTTCTATCAGGGCTACACCTTC
CASTVFYQGYTF
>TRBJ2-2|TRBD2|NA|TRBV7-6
TGTGCCAGCAGCCGCGCCGTGGTAGCGGGCACCGGGGAGCTGTTTTTT
CASSRAVVAGTGELFF
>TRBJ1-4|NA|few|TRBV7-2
TGTGCCAGCAGCTTACACGGCGGGACTAATGAAAAACTGTTTTTT
CASSLHGGTNEKLFF
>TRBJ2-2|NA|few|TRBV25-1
TGTGCCAGCAGAGGGTTTAGGGACACCGGGGAGCTGTTTTTT
CASRGFRDTGELFF
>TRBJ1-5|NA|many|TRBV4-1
TGCGCCAGCAGCCCCGCGCTCTTCGGGTTAGCTTTGGGGGGTAGCAATCAGCCCCAGCATTTT
CASSPALFGLALGGSNQPQHF
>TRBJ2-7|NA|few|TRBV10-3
TGTGCCATCAGGGGCGGCGGGACGAGCAACGGATACGAGCAGTACTTC
CAIRGGGTSNGYEQYF
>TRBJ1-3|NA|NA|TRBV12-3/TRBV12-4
TGTGCCAGCAGTCACACGGACTCTGGAAACACCATATATTTT
CASSHTDSGNTIYF
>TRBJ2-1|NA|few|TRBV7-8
TGTGCAAGCAGTGTTATAAGGGAGCAGTTCTTC
CASSVIREQFF
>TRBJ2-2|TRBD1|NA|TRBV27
TGTGCCAGCAGTCCCGGGACAGGGTGGGCCGGGGAGCTGTTTTTT
CASSPGTGWAGELFF
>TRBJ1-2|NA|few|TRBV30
TGTGCCTGGAGTTGGGAGGGTGGCTACACCTTC
CAWSWEGGYTF
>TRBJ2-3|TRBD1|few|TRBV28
TGTGCCAGCACCACCGAGGGGACAGGGGGGACAGATACGCAGTATTTT
CASTTEGTGGTDTQYF